This T cell receptor (beta chain) comes out of a study of blood T cell repertoires in COVID-19. Whole-study context: Some COVID-19 samples were acute and others convalescent; all came from the United States, Italy and Spain. From T cells, B-cell-depleted T cells, or PBMCs came the material, which was cDNA or gDNA.

Germline CDR1 and CDR2: SGHAT and FQNNGV. Deletions cut 3 bases from V and 7 bases from J, with 9 bases between. The CDR3 runs to 13 residues. Source study methods: Researchers report that nucleated cell counts were estimated from reference gene primer amplification. The protocol was immunoSEQ multiplex PCR, while the TCRdb copy is restricted to in-frame clones and leaves out a portion. Clonal size and the V and J genes are those of that table, whereas D and trimming came from the DNA. The sample holds about 130,000 clones, about 89% seen once. The chain employs TRBV11-2 and TRBJ2-2; D call uncertain. The sequence came from a man aged 60 to 75 with active or convalescent COVID-19. What was sequenced was peripheral blood. Here the CDR3 DNA reads TGTGCCAGCAGCTTTATTCTTTACGGGGAGCTGTTTTTT. Protein sequence: CASSFILYGELFF.